These T cell receptor beta chains were read from a single sample in a study of shared clonotypes between healthy human individuals. Produced via immunoSEQ multiplex PCR; TCRdb's table is partial and in-frame only. The sample holds more than 2 million clones, roughly 94% seen once. Sequencing was carried out using naive CD4+ T cells sorted from blood. The receptors were sampled from a man aged 18 to 30 in good health. The CDR3 runs from the conserved cysteine through the conserved F or W. Each record gives: clone size, V gene, D gene, J gene, CDR3 protein, CDR3 DNA. D genes are given only for firm matches. Not every row has a clone size; where given, it reads once, few, many or a size class.

size: -; V: TRBV10-3; D: TRBD1; J: TRBJ2-7; CDR3: CAIRQGAGHEQYF; DNA: TGTGCCATTCGACAGGGGGCCGGCCACGAGCAGTACTTC
size: -; V: TRBV6-5; D: -; J: TRBJ2-5; CDR3: CASSGGSSPTWTQYF; DNA: TGTGCCAGCAGTGGGGGGTCTAGTCCGACTTGGACCCAGTACTTC
size: -; V: TRBV19; D: -; J: TRBJ1-5; CDR3: CASSIGTNSNQPQHF; DNA: TGTGCCAGTAGTATCGGGACAAATAGCAATCAGCCCCAGCATTTT
size: -; V: TRBV27; D: -; J: TRBJ1-4; CDR3: CASRAARGGEKLFF; DNA: TGTGCCAGCAGGGCCGCCAGGGGCGGTGAAAAACTGTTTTTT
size: -; V: TRBV27; D: TRBD1; J: TRBJ1-2; CDR3: CASSSPGRGLDGYTF; DNA: TGTGCCAGCAGTTCACCTGGCAGGGGGCTCGATGGCTACACCTTC
size: -; V: TRBV30; D: TRBD2; J: TRBJ2-2; CDR3: CASGKNTGELFF; DNA: TGTGCCAGCGGGAAAAACACCGGGGAGCTGTTTTTT
size: -; V: TRBV6-5; D: TRBD1; J: TRBJ1-2; CDR3: CASSYPDRASGYTF; DNA: TGTGCCAGCAGTTACCCGGACAGGGCGAGTGGCTACACCTTC
size: -; V: TRBV6-5; D: -; J: TRBJ1-5; CDR3: CASRDGSSNQPQHF; DNA: TGTGCCAGCCGGGACGGATCCAGCAATCAGCCCCAGCATTTT
size: -; V: TRBV10-2; D: -; J: TRBJ2-7; CDR3: CASKGTLVGEQYF; DNA: TGCGCCAGCAAGGGGACTCTGGTCGGCGAGCAGTACTTC
size: -; V: TRBV6-5; D: -; J: TRBJ2-2; CDR3: CASSSHRLGNAGELFF; DNA: TGTGCCAGCAGTTCTCACCGACTAGGGAACGCCGGGGAGCTGTTTTTT
size: -; V: TRBV6-1; D: -; J: TRBJ1-3; CDR3: CATNQGGNPGNTIYF; DNA: TGTGCCACAAATCAGGGAGGAAACCCTGGAAACACCATATATTTT
size: -; V: TRBV19; D: -; J: TRBJ1-2; CDR3: CASSEARGTGYTF; DNA: TGTGCCAGTAGTGAGGCCAGAGGCACTGGCTACACCTTC
size: once; V: TRBV2; D: -; J: TRBJ2-1; CDR3: CATGRASSEQFF; DNA: TGTGCCACAGGGCGGGCTAGCAGTGAGCAGTTCTTC
size: -; V: TRBV12-5; D: -; J: TRBJ2-1; CDR3: CASGLVLGSGNEQFF; DNA: TGTGCTAGTGGTTTGGTACTAGGCTCCGGCAATGAGCAGTTCTTC
size: -; V: TRBV10-1; D: -; J: TRBJ1-6; CDR3: CASSEQSNSPLHF; DNA: TGCGCCAGCAGTGAACAGTCAAATTCACCCCTCCACTTT
size: -; V: TRBV27; D: TRBD1; J: TRBJ1-5; CDR3: CASRFGQGSNQPQHF; DNA: TGTGCCAGCAGATTCGGACAGGGTAGCAATCAGCCCCAGCATTTT
size: -; V: TRBV2; D: -; J: TRBJ2-7; CDR3: CASSERQRAYEQYF; DNA: TGTGCCAGCAGTGAAAGGCAGAGAGCCTACGAGCAGTACTTC
size: -; V: TRBV27; D: TRBD2; J: TRBJ2-1; CDR3: CASSLRLGLAGENEQFF; DNA: TGTGCCAGCAGTTTAAGGTTAGGGCTAGCGGGGGAAAATGAGCAGTTCTTC
size: -; V: TRBV5-4; D: TRBD2; J: TRBJ2-1; CDR3: CASSSRLAGALTDEQFF; DNA: TGTGCCAGCAGCTCTAGACTAGCGGGAGCCCTAACCGATGAGCAGTTCTTC
size: -; V: TRBV2; D: TRBD1; J: TRBJ2-5; CDR3: CASIGQGAETQYF; DNA: TGTGCCAGCATCGGGCAGGGGGCCGAGACCCAGTACTTC
size: -; V: TRBV6-1; D: -; J: TRBJ1-1; CDR3: CASSEVGGITEAFF; DNA: TGTGCCAGCAGTGAAGTGGGGGGGATCACTGAAGCTTTCTTT
size: -; V: TRBV9; D: -; J: TRBJ1-3; CDR3: CASSRRTEGNTIYF; DNA: TGTGCCAGCAGCAGGCGGACGGAAGGAAACACCATATATTTT
size: -; V: TRBV7-9; D: TRBD2; J: TRBJ2-5; CDR3: CASSSRTSGETQYF; DNA: TGTGCCAGCAGCTCGAGGACTAGCGGAGAGACCCAGTACTTC
size: -; V: TRBV2; D: TRBD1; J: TRBJ1-2; CDR3: CASTERAGGTRGYTF; DNA: TGTGCCAGCACCGAGAGGGCAGGGGGGACTCGGGGCTACACCTTC
size: -; V: TRBV10-3; D: -; J: TRBJ2-1; CDR3: CAISLDGSSYNEQFF; DNA: TGTGCCATCAGTTTGGACGGTAGCTCCTACAATGAGCAGTTCTTC
size: -; V: TRBV11-2; D: TRBD2; J: TRBJ2-7; CDR3: CASSLDGAGPYEQYF; DNA: TGTGCCAGCAGCTTAGATGGAGCGGGGCCCTACGAGCAGTACTTC
size: once; V: TRBV2; D: -; J: TRBJ2-3; CDR3: CASKRPRLGVRSADTQYF; DNA: TGTGCCAGCAAGCGGCCGAGGCTCGGGGTTCGGAGCGCAGATACGCAGTATTTT
size: -; V: TRBV6-6; D: -; J: TRBJ2-1; CDR3: CASSSGRNEQFF; DNA: TGTGCCAGCAGCTCAGGGCGCAATGAGCAGTTCTTC
size: -; V: TRBV7-8; D: TRBD1; J: TRBJ2-5; CDR3: CASSLGTGPQVTGETQYF; DNA: TGTGCCAGCAGCTTAGGGACAGGGCCGCAGGTTACGGGAGAGACCCAGTACTTC